This T cell receptor beta chain is from a study of blood T cell repertoires in COVID-19. Study as a whole: COVID-19 samples, acute and convalescent, were from the United States, Italy and Spain. PBMCs, B-cell-depleted T cells, or T cells were the source of the cDNA or gDNA that made up the material.

Ages ranged from about 18 to 90 years, with residence in about 24 US areas. TCRdb's copy holds only in-frame clones and misses some; the assay was immunoSEQ multiplex PCR. Found here are around 220,000 clones, about 90% of them singletons; the top ten hold about 15%. V was clipped by 10 bases and J by 2 bases; unmatched bases: 15. The CDR3 length is 19 residues. The germline V gene encodes CDR1 SNHLY and CDR2 FYNNEI. This clonotype was sampled from a man aged 25 to 40 who had been exposed to COVID-19. The chain joins TRBV2 to TRBJ2-6; 12 bases align to TRBD1. Sequenced input: PBMCs or T cells enriched from blood (not recorded which). The CDR3 spells CAILPSPGTGGAGANVLTF. CDR3 in DNA: TGTGCCATCCTTCCGTCTCCCGGGACAGGGGGCGCTGGGGCCAACGTCCTGACTTTC.